This T cell receptor beta chain was obtained from a study of OX40 agonist ivuxolimab in advanced cancers. Study as a whole: Cohort: approximately 79% men, mean age roughly 60, aged about 23 to 80.

Measured with immunoSEQ multiplex PCR; TCRdb has only the in-frame clones, and not every one. The profile shows approximately 86,000 clones, approximately 90% of them singletons. Points on this clone: The antigen is unknown.

CDR1 is MNHNS, CDR2 SASEGT, per germline. CDR3 size: 13 residues. The V gene lost 7 bases and the J gene lost 4 bases, with 13 bases spanning the gap. Study-level results: Antigens targeted by the expanded peripheral T cells were not determined. CD8+ T cells showed, on average, more clonal expansion than CD4+ cells.

Here the sequenced sample was CD4+ or CD8+ T cells sorted from blood, taken in a trial of the OX40 agonist ivuxolimab. V gene TRBV6-1 combines with J gene TRBJ1-2, with a tentative D call TRBD1 (5 bases). This TCR was sampled from an adult with an advanced solid tumor such as melanoma, head and neck, liver or kidney cancer. The CDR3 DNA sequence: TGTGCCAGCACCATGGAAGGGGCCTATGGCTACACCTTC. It specifies CASTMEGAYGYTF.